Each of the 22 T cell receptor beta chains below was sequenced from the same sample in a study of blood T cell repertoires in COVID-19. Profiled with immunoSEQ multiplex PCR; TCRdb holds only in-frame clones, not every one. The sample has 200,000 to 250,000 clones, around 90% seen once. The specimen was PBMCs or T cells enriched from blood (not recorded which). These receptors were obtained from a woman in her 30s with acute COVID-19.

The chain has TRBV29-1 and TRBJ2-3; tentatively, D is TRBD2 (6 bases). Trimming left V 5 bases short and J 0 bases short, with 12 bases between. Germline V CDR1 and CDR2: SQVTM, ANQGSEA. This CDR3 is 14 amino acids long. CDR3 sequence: CSVRAGSSTDTQYF. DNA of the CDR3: TGCAGCGTTAGGGCGGGGTCCAGCACAGATACGCAGTATTTT.

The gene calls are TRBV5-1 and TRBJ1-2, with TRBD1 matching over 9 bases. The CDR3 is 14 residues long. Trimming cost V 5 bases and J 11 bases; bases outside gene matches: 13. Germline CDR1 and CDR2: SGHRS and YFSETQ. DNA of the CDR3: TGCGCCAGCAGACCTCCGGGACAGGGAATCAGGTACACCTTC. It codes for CASRPPGQGIRYTF.

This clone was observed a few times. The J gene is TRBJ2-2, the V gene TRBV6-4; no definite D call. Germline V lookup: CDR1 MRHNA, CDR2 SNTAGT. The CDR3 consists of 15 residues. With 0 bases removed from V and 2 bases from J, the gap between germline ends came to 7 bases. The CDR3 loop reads CASSDSVLNTGELFF. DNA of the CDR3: TGTGCCAGCAGTGACTCCGTACTTAACACCGGGGAGCTGTTTTTT.

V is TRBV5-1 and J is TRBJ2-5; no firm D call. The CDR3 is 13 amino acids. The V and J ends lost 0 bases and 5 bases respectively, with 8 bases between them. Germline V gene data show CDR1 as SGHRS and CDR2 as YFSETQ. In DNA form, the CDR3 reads TGCGCCAGCAGCTTGGGCAGTTTGGAGACCCAGTACTTC. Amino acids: CASSLGSLETQYF.

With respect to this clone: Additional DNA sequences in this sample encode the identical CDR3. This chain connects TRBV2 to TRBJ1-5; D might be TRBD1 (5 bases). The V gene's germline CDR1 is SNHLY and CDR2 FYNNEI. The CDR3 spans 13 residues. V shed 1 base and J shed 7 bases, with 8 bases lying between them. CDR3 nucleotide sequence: TGTGCCAGCAGTGAAGAGGGGAACCAGCCCCAGCATTTT. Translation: CASSEEGNQPQHF.

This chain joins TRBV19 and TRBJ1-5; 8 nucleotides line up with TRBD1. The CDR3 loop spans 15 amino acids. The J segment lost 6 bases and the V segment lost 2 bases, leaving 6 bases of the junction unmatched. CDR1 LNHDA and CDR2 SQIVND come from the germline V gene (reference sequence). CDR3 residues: CASSISTGDVQPQHF. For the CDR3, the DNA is TGTGCCAGTAGTATATCGACAGGGGATGTTCAGCCCCAGCATTTT.

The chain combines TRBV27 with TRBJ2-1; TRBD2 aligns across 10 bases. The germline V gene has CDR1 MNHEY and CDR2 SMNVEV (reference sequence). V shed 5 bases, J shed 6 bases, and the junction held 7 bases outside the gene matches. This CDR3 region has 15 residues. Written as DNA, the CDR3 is TGTGCCAGCAGTCGCAGCGGGGGGGCCACCAATGAGCAGTTCTTC. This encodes CASSRSGGATNEQFF.

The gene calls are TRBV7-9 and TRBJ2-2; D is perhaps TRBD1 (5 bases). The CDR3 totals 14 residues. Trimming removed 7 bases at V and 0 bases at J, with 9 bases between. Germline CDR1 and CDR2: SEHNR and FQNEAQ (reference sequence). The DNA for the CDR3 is TGTGCCAGCACATACAGGTCGAACACCGGGGAGCTGTTTTTT. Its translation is CASTYRSNTGELFF. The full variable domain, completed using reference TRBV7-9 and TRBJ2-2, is DTGVSQNPRHKITKRGQNVTFRCDPISEHNRLYWYRQTLGQGPEFLTYFQNEAQLEKSRLLSDRFSAERPKGSFSTLEIQRTEQGDSAMYLCASTYRSNTGELFFGEGSRLTVL.

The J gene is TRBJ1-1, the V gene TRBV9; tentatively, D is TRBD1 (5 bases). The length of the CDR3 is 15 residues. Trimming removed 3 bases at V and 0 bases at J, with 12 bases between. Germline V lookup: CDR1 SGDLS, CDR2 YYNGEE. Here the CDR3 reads CASSAGGKMNTEAFF. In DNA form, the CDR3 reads TGTGCCAGCAGCGCTGGGGGGAAGATGAACACTGAAGCTTTCTTT.

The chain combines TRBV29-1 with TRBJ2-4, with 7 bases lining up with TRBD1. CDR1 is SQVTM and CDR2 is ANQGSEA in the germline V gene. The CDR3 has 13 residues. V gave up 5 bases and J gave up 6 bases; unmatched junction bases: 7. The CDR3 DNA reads TGCAGCGTTTTTGACAGGGCTGGAAACATTCAGTACTTC. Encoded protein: CSVFDRAGNIQYF.

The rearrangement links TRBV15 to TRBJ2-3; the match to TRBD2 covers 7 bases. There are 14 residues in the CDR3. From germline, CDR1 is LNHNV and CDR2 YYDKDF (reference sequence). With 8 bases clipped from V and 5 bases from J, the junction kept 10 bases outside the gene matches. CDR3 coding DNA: TGTGCCACCGCTGGGGGAGGGTTAAAAGATACGCAGTATTTT. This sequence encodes CATAGGGLKDTQYF.

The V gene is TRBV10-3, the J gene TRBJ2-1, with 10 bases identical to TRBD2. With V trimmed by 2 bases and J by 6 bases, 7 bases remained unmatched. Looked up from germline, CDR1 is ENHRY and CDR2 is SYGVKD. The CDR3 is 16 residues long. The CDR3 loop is CAISERSGGAGNEQFF. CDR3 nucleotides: TGTGCCATCAGTGAGAGGAGCGGGGGGGCCGGCAATGAGCAGTTCTTC.

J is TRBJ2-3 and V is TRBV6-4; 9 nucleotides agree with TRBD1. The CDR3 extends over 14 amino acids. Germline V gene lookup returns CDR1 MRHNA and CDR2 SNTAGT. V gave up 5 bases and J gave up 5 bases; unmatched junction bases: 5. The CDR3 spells CASSKGQGQDTQYF. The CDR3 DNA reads TGTGCCAGCAGTAAAGGACAGGGGCAAGATACGCAGTATTTT.

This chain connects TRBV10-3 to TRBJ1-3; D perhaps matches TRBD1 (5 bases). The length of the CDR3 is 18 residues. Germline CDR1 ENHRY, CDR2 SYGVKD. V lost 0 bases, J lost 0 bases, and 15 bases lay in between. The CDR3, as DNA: TGTGCCATCAGTGAGTCCCCCGGGGGTAGGGACTCTGGAAACACCATATATTTT. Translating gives CAISESPGGRDSGNTIYF.

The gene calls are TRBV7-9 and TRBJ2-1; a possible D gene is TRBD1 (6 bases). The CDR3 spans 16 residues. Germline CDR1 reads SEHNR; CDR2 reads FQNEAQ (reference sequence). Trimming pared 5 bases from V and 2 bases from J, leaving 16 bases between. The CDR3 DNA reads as TGTGCCAGCAGCATCTTAACAGGGTACCCCTACAATGAGCAGTTCTTC. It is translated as CASSILTGYPYNEQFF.

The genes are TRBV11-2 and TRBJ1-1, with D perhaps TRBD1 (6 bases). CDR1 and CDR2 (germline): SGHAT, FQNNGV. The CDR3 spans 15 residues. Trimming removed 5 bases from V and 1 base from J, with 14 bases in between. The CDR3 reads CASSPPGTPNTEAFF. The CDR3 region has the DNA TGTGCCAGCAGCCCGCCCGGGACACCGAACACTGAAGCTTTCTTT.

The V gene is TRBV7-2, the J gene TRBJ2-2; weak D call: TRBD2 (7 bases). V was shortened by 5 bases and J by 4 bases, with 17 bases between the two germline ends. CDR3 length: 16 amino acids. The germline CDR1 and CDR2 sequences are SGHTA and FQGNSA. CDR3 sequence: CASSGGAVRITGELFF. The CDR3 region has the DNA TGTGCCAGCAGCGGGGGGGCCGTCCGTATCACCGGGGAGCTGTTTTTT.

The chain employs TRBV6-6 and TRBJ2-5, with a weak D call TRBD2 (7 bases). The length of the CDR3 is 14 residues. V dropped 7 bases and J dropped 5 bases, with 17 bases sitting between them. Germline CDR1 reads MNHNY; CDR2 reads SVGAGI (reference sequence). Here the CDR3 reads CASTVGGGEETQYF. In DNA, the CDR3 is TGTGCCAGCACCGTCGGAGGGGGGGAGGAGACCCAGTACTTC.

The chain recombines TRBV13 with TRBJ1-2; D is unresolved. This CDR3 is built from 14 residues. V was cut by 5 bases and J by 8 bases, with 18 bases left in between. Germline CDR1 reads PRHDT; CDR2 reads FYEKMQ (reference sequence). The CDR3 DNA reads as TGTGCCAGCAGCCCGGACGTTCGTGGAGGGGGCTACACCTTC. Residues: CASSPDVRGGGYTF.

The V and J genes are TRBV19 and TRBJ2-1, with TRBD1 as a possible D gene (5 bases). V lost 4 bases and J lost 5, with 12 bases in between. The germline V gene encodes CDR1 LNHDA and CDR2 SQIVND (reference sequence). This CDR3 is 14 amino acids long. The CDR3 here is CASSTHSGNNEQFF. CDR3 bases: TGTGCCAGTAGTACACACTCAGGGAACAATGAGCAGTTCTTC.

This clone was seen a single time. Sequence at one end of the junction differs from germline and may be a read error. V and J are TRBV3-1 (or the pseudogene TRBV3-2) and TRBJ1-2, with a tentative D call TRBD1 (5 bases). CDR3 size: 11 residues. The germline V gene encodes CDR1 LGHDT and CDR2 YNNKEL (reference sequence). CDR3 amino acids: CASSQEGEGSF. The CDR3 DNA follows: TGTGCCAGCAGCCAAGAAGGGGAAGGATCCTTC.

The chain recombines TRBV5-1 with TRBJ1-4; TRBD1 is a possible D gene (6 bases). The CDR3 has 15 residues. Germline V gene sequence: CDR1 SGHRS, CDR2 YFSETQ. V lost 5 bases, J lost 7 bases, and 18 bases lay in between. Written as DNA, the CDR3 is TGCGCCAGCAGGAGCTTACAGGGAGTAAGTGAAAAACTGTTTTTT. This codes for CASRSLQGVSEKLFF.